The 17 T cell receptor beta chains presented below share a single source sample, sequenced in a study of cytomegalovirus exposure and HLA in healthy donors. The PCR ran on 60 Vbeta and 13 Jbeta primers. Profiled with immunoSEQ multiplex PCR; TCRdb holds only in-frame clones, not every one. The data show about 140,000 clones, around 79% seen once. The sequenced material came from PBMCs. The receptors here all came from a female donor in good health and CMV-seronegative.

The CDR3 DNA reads as TGTGCCAGCAGTACGACAGGGGGGTACGAGCAGTACTTC. This encodes CASSTTGGYEQYF. The genes are TRBV11-2 and TRBJ2-7; 9 bases line up with TRBD1. The germline V gene encodes CDR1 SGHAT and CDR2 FQNNGV. There are 13 residues in the CDR3. V was pared by 6 bases and J by 4 bases, with 4 bases of the junction left unmatched.

This CDR3 reads CASSPHMDRISTDTQYF. In nucleotides, the CDR3 is TGTGCCAGCAGCCCGCATATGGACAGGATCAGCACAGATACGCAGTATTTT. The genes are TRBV5-5 and TRBJ2-3; TRBD1 agrees at 7 bases. V lost 4 bases, J lost 0 bases, and 11 bases stayed unmatched. This CDR3 spans 17 amino acids. Germline CDR1 is SGHKS and CDR2 is YYEKEE (reference sequence).

The rearrangement uses TRBV7-8 and TRBJ2-1; D may be TRBD2 (5 bases). The ends were cut back, 5 bases at V and 4 bases at J, with 12 bases in the middle. CDR1 and CDR2 (germline): SGHVS, FQNEAQ. The CDR3 has 14 residues. The DNA of the CDR3 is TGTGCCAGCAGCCCCCTTCGGACTTACAATGAGCAGTTCTTC. This encodes CASSPLRTYNEQFF.

V gene TRBV18 combines with J gene TRBJ2-1, with TRBD2 identical over 8 bases. CDR3 length equals 18 residues. Looked up from germline, CDR1 is KGHSH and CDR2 is LQKENI. V was pared by 1 base and J by 6 bases, with 14 bases of the junction left unmatched. The CDR3 spells CASSPLVMKSGSVNEQFF. CDR3 DNA sequence: TGTGCCAGCTCACCACTAGTGATGAAGAGCGGGAGCGTCAATGAGCAGTTCTTC.

This clone was seen once. This rearrangement joins TRBV4-2 to TRBJ2-2, with TRBD1 as a possible D gene (7 bases). Germline lookup yields CDR1 LGHNA and CDR2 YNFKEQ. V was shortened by 2 bases and J by 7 bases, with 14 bases between the two germline ends. The CDR3 spans 15 residues. Here the CDR3 DNA reads TGTGCCAGCAGCCAACGTACAGGGGAGGTCGGGGAGCTGTTTTTT. Residues: CASSQRTGEVGELFF.

This chain uses TRBV7-8 with TRBJ1-5, with a weak D call TRBD1 (5 bases). From germline, CDR1 is SGHVS and CDR2 FQNEAQ. The V and J ends lost 2 bases and 4 bases respectively, with 12 bases between them. This CDR3 region has 15 residues. CDR3 in DNA: TGTGCCAGCAGCTTAACAGGAACAATTAATCAGCCCCAGCATTTT. Encoded protein: CASSLTGTINQPQHF.

This clone has just a few counts. The genes are TRBV5-6 and TRBJ2-7; D gene unclear. The germline V and J ends were trimmed by 0 bases and 6 bases, with 10 bases remaining between them. The CDR3 loop spans 13 amino acids. Germline V gives CDR1 SGHDT, CDR2 YYEEEE. The CDR3 sequence: CASSLVWAPEQYF. The CDR3 DNA is TGTGCCAGCAGCTTGGTGTGGGCTCCCGAGCAGTACTTC.

The V gene is TRBV23-1, the J gene TRBJ2-7; a possible D gene is TRBD1 (6 bases). TRBV23-1 is recorded as an ORF, its role being uncertain. V lost 1 base and J lost 2, with 21 bases in between. There are 18 residues in the CDR3. The CDR3, as DNA: TGCGCCAGCAGTCAATGTGAAGCCAGGGGCACATGGACCTACGAGCAGTACTTC. It codes for CASSQCEARGTWTYEQYF.

The chain carries TRBV4-3 and TRBJ2-2; D gene unclear. The CDR3 length is 14 residues. Per germline, CDR1 LGHNA and CDR2 YSLEER. The V end lost 4 bases, the J end lost 4 bases, and 10 bases lay between the germline ends. The CDR3 coding sequence is TGCGCCAGCAGCCGTTCGAGGATCACCGGGGAGCTGTTTTTT. Translating gives CASSRSRITGELFF.

V and J are TRBV28 and TRBJ2-5, with 9 bases fitting TRBD2. With 0 bases clipped from V and 1 base from J, the junction kept 15 bases outside the gene matches. The CDR3 contains 20 residues. CDR1 is MDHEN, CDR2 SYDVKM, per germline. CDR3 nucleotide sequence: TGTGCCAGCAGTTTATGGGGAGGTCGTGGTCTAGCGGGGATCCAAGAGACCCAGTACTTC. Encoded protein: CASSLWGGRGLAGIQETQYF. The full variable domain, rest sourced from reference TRBV28 and TRBJ2-5, is DVKVTQSSRYLVKRTGEKVFLECVQDMDHENMFWYRQDPGLGLRLIYFSYDVKMKEKGDIPEGYSVSREKKERFSLILESASTNQTSMYLCASSLWGGRGLAGIQETQYFGPGTRLLVL.

The chain uses TRBV10-2 and TRBJ2-2, with 8 bases lining up with TRBD1. Trimming cost V 6 bases and J 0 bases; bases outside gene matches: 3. This CDR3 has 15 residues. CDR1 is WSHSY, CDR2 SAAADI, per germline. In nucleotides, the CDR3 is TGCGCCAGCAGCTTGGGACAGGCGAACACCGGGGAGCTGTTTTTT. Translating gives CASSLGQANTGELFF.

The chain links TRBV2 to TRBJ2-4, with D perhaps TRBD2 (6 bases). CDR3 length: 16 residues. The V gene lost 7 bases and the J gene lost 1 base, with 17 bases spanning the gap. Germline-derived CDR1 and CDR2 are SNHLY and FYNNEI. The CDR3 region is CASTGDNLTAKNIQYF. The CDR3 DNA sequence: TGTGCCAGCACGGGGGATAACCTCACCGCCAAAAACATTCAGTACTTC.

This clone was detected a few times. The CDR3 is CASNPGTGELFF. CDR3 DNA sequence: TGCGCCAGCAACCCCGGGACCGGGGAGCTGTTTTTT. This chain uses TRBV10-2 with TRBJ2-2; D is unresolved. With 7 bases removed from V and 5 bases from J, the gap between germline ends came to 8 bases. The CDR3 is made up of 12 amino acids. Germline V lookup: CDR1 WSHSY, CDR2 SAAADI.

This chain connects TRBV5-1 to TRBJ2-7, with a tentative D call TRBD2 (7 bases). Germline lookup yields CDR1 SGHRS and CDR2 YFSETQ. V lost 2 bases and J 4 bases, leaving 13 bases between the germline ends. The CDR3 contains 14 residues. This CDR3 reads CASSFSRGGYEQYF. DNA for the CDR3: TGCGCCAGCAGCTTCTCCAGGGGAGGGTACGAGCAGTACTTC.

In this sample, this clone turned up a few times. This chain uses TRBV18 with TRBJ1-1; 10 bases align to TRBD1. Losses at the gene ends were 2 bases for V and 10 bases for J; bases not matched to a gene: 4. The CDR3 sequence is 13 residues long. Germline CDR1 and CDR2: KGHSH and LQKENI. CDR3: CASSPDRGRGAFF. The CDR3 DNA reads TGTGCCAGCTCACCAGACAGGGGGCGGGGAGCTTTCTTT.

This chain links TRBV5-4 with TRBJ1-1; no definite D call. V dropped 0 bases and J dropped 1 base, with 13 bases sitting between them. The CDR3 runs 16 residues. Per germline, CDR1 SGHNT and CDR2 YYREEE (reference sequence). The CDR3 is CASSLAVMTGNTEAFF. CDR3 sequence (DNA): TGTGCCAGCAGCTTGGCCGTGATGACGGGGAACACTGAAGCTTTCTTT.

The rearrangement joins TRBV21-1 to TRBJ1-2; the table's TRBD1 call for D was not verified on the DNA. TRBV21-1 is recorded as a pseudogene. This CDR3 has 15 amino acids. The CDR3 DNA is TGTGCCAGCAGCAGAAGGGCAGGGCTTAACTATGGCTACACCTTC. Encoded protein: CASSRRAGLNYGYTF.